A single sample is the source of the 23 T cell receptor beta chains below, sequenced in a study of cytomegalovirus exposure and HLA in healthy donors. The PCR employed 60 Vbeta primers together with 13 Jbeta primers. Profiled with immunoSEQ multiplex PCR; TCRdb holds only in-frame clones, not every one. The sample contains over 200,000 clones, roughly 82% of which appear only once. The specimen sequenced was PBMCs. These receptors came from a middle-aged man in good health and CMV-seropositive.

The V and J genes are TRBV29-1 and TRBJ2-2; D uncertain. V lost 4 bases and J 7 bases, leaving 13 bases between the germline ends. The germline V gene has CDR1 SQVTM and CDR2 ANQGSEA. The CDR3 consists of 13 residues. The CDR3 region has the DNA TGCAGCGTTGGGCGGCAGCACGACGGGGAGCTGTTTTTT. Its protein product is CSVGRQHDGELFF.

This sequence joins TRBV6-1 and TRBJ2-3, with 7 nucleotides matching TRBD1. The J segment lost 2 bases and the V segment lost 6 bases, leaving 8 bases of the junction unmatched. Germline-derived CDR1 and CDR2 are MNHNS and SASEGT. This CDR3 region has 15 residues. The CDR3 spells CASRLTGANTDTQYF. CDR3 DNA: TGTGCCAGCAGACTAACAGGGGCCAACACAGATACGCAGTATTTT.

The CDR3 protein is CASSFGLAGMTNEQFF. Written as DNA, the CDR3 is TGTGCCAGCAGCTTTGGCCTAGCGGGAATGACCAATGAGCAGTTCTTC. The chain recombines TRBV5-4 with TRBJ2-1, with 9 positions matching TRBD2. The V and J ends lost 2 bases and 6 bases, in that order; junction bases with no gene match: 9. This CDR3 contains 16 residues. Germline CDR1 SGHNT, CDR2 YYREEE (reference sequence). The complete variable domain, with remaining parts taken from reference TRBV5-4 and TRBJ2-1, reads ETGVTQSPTHLIKTRGQQVTLRCSSQSGHNTVSWYQQALGQGPQFIFQYYREEENGRGNFPPRFSGLQFPNYSSELNVNALELDDSALYLCASSFGLAGMTNEQFFGPGTRLTVL.

The chain employs TRBV7-9 and TRBJ2-5; D is unclear. V gave up 4 bases and J gave up 5 bases, with 14 bases separating them. The CDR3 runs to 14 residues. CDR1 SEHNR and CDR2 FQNEAQ come from the germline V gene (reference sequence). CDR3 sequence reads: CASSYLLVQETQYF. CDR3 nucleotide sequence: TGTGCCAGCAGCTACTTGCTTGTACAGGAGACCCAGTACTTC. Filled out from reference TRBV7-9 and TRBJ2-5, the complete variable domain reads DTGVSQNPRHKITKRGQNVTFRCDPISEHNRLYWYRQTLGQGPEFLTYFQNEAQLEKSRLLSDRFSAERPKGSFSTLEIQRTEQGDSAMYLCASSYLLVQETQYFGPGTRLLVL.

This chain links TRBV6-1 with TRBJ1-5; 8 nucleotides align to TRBD1. CDR1 is MNHNS, CDR2 SASEGT, per germline. The CDR3 spans 15 residues. The ends lost 6 bases at V and 3 bases at J; junction bases unmatched: 7. CDR3 in amino acids: CASSPDRGANQPQHF. CDR3 bases: TGTGCCAGCAGCCCCGACAGGGGAGCCAATCAGCCCCAGCATTTT.

This clone was counted a single time. The chain combines TRBV5-1 with TRBJ1-1; D remains ambiguous. Germline CDR1 reads SGHRS; CDR2 reads YFSETQ. The length of the CDR3 is 13 residues. Trimming shortened V by 0 bases and J by 6 bases, and 9 bases separated the two germline ends. DNA of the CDR3: TGCGCCAGCAGCTTGGGCGCTCGGGCTGAAGCTTTCTTT. Translated: CASSLGARAEAFF.

V and J are TRBV27 and TRBJ2-3, with 8 bases lining up with TRBD2. CDR1 and CDR2 from the germline V gene are MNHEY and SMNVEV (reference sequence). This CDR3 is 15 amino acids long. After removal of 7 bases from V and 3 bases from J, the junction contained 9 bases not matched to a gene. CDR3 DNA sequence: TGTGCCAGCATGGAAAGCGGGAGTGGTACAGATACGCAGTATTTT. Translated, it gives CASMESGSGTDTQYF.

The chain recombines TRBV5-1 with TRBJ1-2, with D tentatively TRBD1 (6 bases). V lost 3 bases and J 6 bases, leaving 18 bases between the germline ends. This CDR3 comprises 15 residues. Per the germline V gene, CDR1 is SGHRS and CDR2 is YFSETQ. In DNA, the CDR3 is TGCGCCAGCAGCTACCGGGACACCAAGGAACATGGCTACACCTTC. Translated: CASSYRDTKEHGYTF.

V gene TRBV7-2 combines with J gene TRBJ1-5; 8 positions match TRBD1. Germline CDR1 reads SGHTA; CDR2 reads FQGNSA. This CDR3 spans 16 amino acids. Trimming at V came to 2 bases and at J to 9 bases, leaving 12 bases not matched to a gene. CDR3 sequence (DNA): TGTGCCAGCAGCTTATTTGGACAGGGAGCTTTGTCGCCCCAGCATTTT. Protein: CASSLFGQGALSPQHF.

The chain employs TRBV9 and TRBJ2-7, with a tentative D call TRBD2 (5 bases). The germline V gene has CDR1 SGDLS and CDR2 YYNGEE. With 3 bases removed from V and 4 bases from J, the gap between germline ends came to 14 bases. The CDR3 runs 14 residues. The CDR3 region has the DNA TGTGCCAGCAGCGCGTGGGAGTGGGGTTACGAGCAGTACTTC. This encodes CASSAWEWGYEQYF.

The chain has TRBV30 and TRBJ1-2, with unresolved D. Germline loops: CDR1 GTSNPN, CDR2 SVGIG (reference sequence). The CDR3 spans 15 residues. The V end was cut by 3 bases, the J end by 0 bases, with 14 bases between. The DNA of the CDR3 is TGTGCCTGGAGGACCCGGGATCTAGCTAACTATGGCTACACCTTC. It encodes CAWRTRDLANYGYTF.

This chain links TRBV7-2 with TRBJ2-5; D unresolved. The CDR3 is 12 residues long. Germline V gene lookup returns CDR1 SGHTA and CDR2 FQGNSA. V dropped 1 base and J dropped 5 bases, with 5 bases sitting between them. This CDR3 is CASSLEEETQYF. CDR3 in DNA: TGTGCCAGCAGCTTAGAGGAGGAGACCCAGTACTTC.

In this sample, this clone turned up a few times. This CDR3 is CAWGLAGPDTQYF. CDR3 nucleotide sequence: TGTGCCTGGGGGCTAGCGGGACCAGATACGCAGTATTTT. The rearrangement links TRBV30 to TRBJ2-3; 9 positions match TRBD2. J lost 4 bases, V lost 5 bases, and 4 bases had no gene match. Germline lookup yields CDR1 GTSNPN and CDR2 SVGIG (reference sequence). The CDR3 has 13 residues.

This chain links TRBV18 with TRBJ2-1, with 10 positions matching TRBD1. The germline V gene has CDR1 KGHSH and CDR2 LQKENI. CDR3 length: 16 residues. Trimming cost V 2 bases and J 3 bases; bases outside gene matches: 4. The CDR3 region is CASSPRTGGFYNEQFF. Written as DNA, the CDR3 is TGTGCCAGCTCACCAAGGACAGGGGGATTCTACAATGAGCAGTTCTTC.

The chain carries TRBV5-8 and TRBJ2-1; 7 bases are a match to TRBD2. V shed 4 bases, J shed 3 bases, and the junction held 7 bases outside the gene matches. This CDR3 has 15 amino acids. Germline-derived CDR1 and CDR2 are SGHTS and YDEGEE. The CDR3 loop reads CASSIGTNSYNEQFF. The CDR3 DNA reads TGTGCCAGCAGCATCGGGACTAATAGCTACAATGAGCAGTTCTTC.

The gene calls are TRBV9 and TRBJ2-5; 14 bases line up with TRBD2. Unmatched junction bases numbered 13, after V lost 4 bases and J lost 2 bases. The germline gives CDR1 SGDLS, CDR2 YYNGEE. CDR3 length: 19 residues. This CDR3 is CASSFSRGLAGGKQETQYF. CDR3 in DNA: TGTGCCAGCAGCTTCTCCCGAGGACTAGCGGGAGGAAAACAAGAGACCCAGTACTTC.

The V gene is TRBV9, the J gene TRBJ2-1; 7 bases agree with TRBD2. The length of the CDR3 is 13 residues. The germline V gene encodes CDR1 SGDLS and CDR2 YYNGEE. Trimming took 6 bases from V and 6 from J; bases not matched to a gene: 6. CDR3 in DNA: TGTGCCAGCACTGGACTAGTTCGCAATGAGCAGTTCTTC. Protein sequence: CASTGLVRNEQFF.

This clone appeared a few times. The chain recombines TRBV9 with TRBJ1-1; no definite D call. Germline V gives CDR1 SGDLS, CDR2 YYNGEE. V shed 4 bases and J shed 5 bases, with 9 bases lying between them. The CDR3 length is 12 residues. The DNA of the CDR3 is TGTGCCAGCAGCTCAGTTACAACTGAAGCTTTCTTT. Translating it yields CASSSVTTEAFF.

J is TRBJ2-2 and V is TRBV4-1, with a weak D call TRBD1 (6 bases). Germline loops: CDR1 MGHRA, CDR2 YSYEKL. The CDR3 consists of 18 residues. V lost 0 bases to trimming and J lost 0 bases, with 14 bases between them. CDR3 in DNA: TGCGCCAGCAGCCAAGATCCTCCTCGGACAGCGAACACCGGGGAGCTGTTTTTT. As protein: CASSQDPPRTANTGELFF.

The rearrangement links TRBV9 to TRBJ1-2; 7 nucleotides match TRBD1. J lost 6 bases, V lost 3 bases, and 11 bases had no gene match. The CDR3 has 15 amino acids. The germline V gene has CDR1 SGDLS and CDR2 YYNGEE. The DNA of the CDR3 is TGTGCCAGCAGCGATAAAATTACAGGGGTAGATGGCTACACCTTC. Translated: CASSDKITGVDGYTF. Complete variable domain (other parts from reference TRBV9 and TRBJ1-2): DSGVTQTPKHLITATGQRVTLRCSPRSGDLSVYWYQQSLDQGLQFLIQYYNGEERAKGNILERFSAQQFPDLHSELNLSSLELGDSALYFCASSDKITGVDGYTFGSGTRLTVV.

This clone came up a few times. The chain uses TRBV6-1 and TRBJ1-1; D unresolved. CDR1 is MNHNS and CDR2 is SASEGT in the germline V gene. V gave up 2 bases and J gave up 4 bases, with 11 bases separating them. The CDR3 sequence is 14 residues long. In DNA, the CDR3 is TGTGCCAGCAGTGAAAGGGCGGGGAGCACTGAAGCTTTCTTT. Protein product: CASSERAGSTEAFF.

V usage is TRBV5-1 and J usage is TRBJ1-1; D may be TRBD1 (6 bases). Germline CDR1 is SGHRS and CDR2 is YFSETQ. The CDR3 has 14 residues. V lost 4 bases and J 0 bases, leaving 10 bases between the germline ends. For the CDR3, the DNA is TGCGCCAGCAGCCTCCGACAGGTGAACACTGAAGCTTTCTTT. It encodes CASSLRQVNTEAFF.

The chain uses TRBV6-4 and TRBJ2-3; 8 nucleotides match TRBD2. CDR3 size: 15 residues. Losses at the gene ends were 0 bases for V and 5 bases for J; bases not matched to a gene: 4. Germline CDR1 reads MRHNA; CDR2 reads SNTAGT. The CDR3 region has the DNA TGTGCCAGCAGTGACTCGGGGACTAGTAAAGATACGCAGTATTTT. This gives the protein CASSDSGTSKDTQYF.